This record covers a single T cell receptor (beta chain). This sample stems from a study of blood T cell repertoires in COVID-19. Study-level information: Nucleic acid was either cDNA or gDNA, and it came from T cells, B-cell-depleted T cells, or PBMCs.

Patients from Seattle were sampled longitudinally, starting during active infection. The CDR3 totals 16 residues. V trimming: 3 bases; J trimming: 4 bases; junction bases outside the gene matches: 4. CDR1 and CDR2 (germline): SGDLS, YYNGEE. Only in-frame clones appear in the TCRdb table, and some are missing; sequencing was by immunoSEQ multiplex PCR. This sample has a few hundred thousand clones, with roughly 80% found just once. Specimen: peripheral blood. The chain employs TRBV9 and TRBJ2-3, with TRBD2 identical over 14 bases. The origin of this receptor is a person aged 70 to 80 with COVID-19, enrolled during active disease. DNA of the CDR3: TGTGCCAGCAGCGAGACTAGCGGGGGGGTGTCAGATACGCAGTATTTT. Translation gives CASSETSGGVSDTQYF.